This entry is about one T cell receptor beta chain. Its antigen is undetermined. The data are from a study of T cells in Graves' hyperthyroidism and ophthalmopathy. Notes on the study in general: Separation of ophthalmopathy from stable hyperthyroidism was achieved by a 13 V-J model. Appearing also in blood were most of the thyroid clonotypes expanded above 0.001.

Patients having uncontrolled infection, another autoimmune disease, pregnancy or lactation were not included. Thyroid ultrasound and orbital computed tomography, with clinical symptoms and serum thyroxine and TRAb, informed diagnoses. Germline V gives CDR1 SGHKS, CDR2 YYEKEE (reference sequence). Trimming left V 6 bases short and J 7 bases short, with 11 bases between. The CDR3 contains 13 residues. Amplification targeted TCR beta CDR3 regions from RNA transcripts. HTBI primers were the set used in a first-round RT-PCR of the TCR CDR3. TCRdb used MiXCR to reprocess the multiplex PCR reads, holding one entry per CDR3 protein. This table has roughly 510,000 distinct CDR3 sequences, over 35% appearing once.

The sequenced sample consisted of peripheral blood or thyroid tissue (not recorded which). This clonotype originated in an adult woman with Graves' disease, either hyperthyroidism or ophthalmopathy (not recorded which). This rearrangement joins TRBV5-5 to TRBJ1-6, with D possibly TRBD1 on 6 matching bases. Here the CDR3 DNA reads TGTGCCAGCAATACAGGGCTGAATTCACCCCTCCACTTT. It translates to CASNTGLNSPLHF.